This T cell receptor beta chain derives from a study of monozygotic twins with inflammatory bowel disease. TCRdb re-called the 5' RACE reads and catalogs CDR3 proteins one per entry, DNA excluded. This sample's table reports some 300,000 distinct CDR3 sequences. The study, taken as a whole, reports: IBD patients shared fewer clonotypes with others than healthy twins, especially with disease activity. On the inverse Simpson index, IBD patients scored lower for TCRbeta diversity than healthy co-twins.

As for this clonotype: Antigen specificity is unknown.

Germline CDR1 is LGHNA and CDR2 is YSLEER. The CDR3 has 15 residues. Source material: blood. The clonotype comes from a human donor with ulcerative colitis or Crohn's disease, or a healthy co-twin of an affected twin (not recorded which). The rearrangement uses TRBV4-3 and TRBJ1-5; the TCRdb call, TRBD1, lacks DNA for checking. The CDR3 sequence is CASSQDDRTNQPQHF.